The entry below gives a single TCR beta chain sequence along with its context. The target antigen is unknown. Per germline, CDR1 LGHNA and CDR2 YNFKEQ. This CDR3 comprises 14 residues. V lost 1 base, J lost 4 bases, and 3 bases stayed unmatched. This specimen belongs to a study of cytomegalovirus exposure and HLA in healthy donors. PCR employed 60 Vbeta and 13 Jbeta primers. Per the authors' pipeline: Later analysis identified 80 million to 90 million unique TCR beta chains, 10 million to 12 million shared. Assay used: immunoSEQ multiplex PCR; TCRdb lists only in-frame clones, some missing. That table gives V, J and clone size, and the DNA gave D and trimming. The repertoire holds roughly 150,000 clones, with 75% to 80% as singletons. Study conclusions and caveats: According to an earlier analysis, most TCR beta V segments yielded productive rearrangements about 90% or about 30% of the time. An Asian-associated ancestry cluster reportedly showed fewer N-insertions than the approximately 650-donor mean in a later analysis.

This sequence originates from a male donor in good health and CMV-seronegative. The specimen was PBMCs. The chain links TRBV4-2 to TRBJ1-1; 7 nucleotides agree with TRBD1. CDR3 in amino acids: CASSQVRGLTEAFF. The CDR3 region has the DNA TGTGCCAGCAGCCAAGTAAGGGGGCTCACTGAAGCTTTCTTT.